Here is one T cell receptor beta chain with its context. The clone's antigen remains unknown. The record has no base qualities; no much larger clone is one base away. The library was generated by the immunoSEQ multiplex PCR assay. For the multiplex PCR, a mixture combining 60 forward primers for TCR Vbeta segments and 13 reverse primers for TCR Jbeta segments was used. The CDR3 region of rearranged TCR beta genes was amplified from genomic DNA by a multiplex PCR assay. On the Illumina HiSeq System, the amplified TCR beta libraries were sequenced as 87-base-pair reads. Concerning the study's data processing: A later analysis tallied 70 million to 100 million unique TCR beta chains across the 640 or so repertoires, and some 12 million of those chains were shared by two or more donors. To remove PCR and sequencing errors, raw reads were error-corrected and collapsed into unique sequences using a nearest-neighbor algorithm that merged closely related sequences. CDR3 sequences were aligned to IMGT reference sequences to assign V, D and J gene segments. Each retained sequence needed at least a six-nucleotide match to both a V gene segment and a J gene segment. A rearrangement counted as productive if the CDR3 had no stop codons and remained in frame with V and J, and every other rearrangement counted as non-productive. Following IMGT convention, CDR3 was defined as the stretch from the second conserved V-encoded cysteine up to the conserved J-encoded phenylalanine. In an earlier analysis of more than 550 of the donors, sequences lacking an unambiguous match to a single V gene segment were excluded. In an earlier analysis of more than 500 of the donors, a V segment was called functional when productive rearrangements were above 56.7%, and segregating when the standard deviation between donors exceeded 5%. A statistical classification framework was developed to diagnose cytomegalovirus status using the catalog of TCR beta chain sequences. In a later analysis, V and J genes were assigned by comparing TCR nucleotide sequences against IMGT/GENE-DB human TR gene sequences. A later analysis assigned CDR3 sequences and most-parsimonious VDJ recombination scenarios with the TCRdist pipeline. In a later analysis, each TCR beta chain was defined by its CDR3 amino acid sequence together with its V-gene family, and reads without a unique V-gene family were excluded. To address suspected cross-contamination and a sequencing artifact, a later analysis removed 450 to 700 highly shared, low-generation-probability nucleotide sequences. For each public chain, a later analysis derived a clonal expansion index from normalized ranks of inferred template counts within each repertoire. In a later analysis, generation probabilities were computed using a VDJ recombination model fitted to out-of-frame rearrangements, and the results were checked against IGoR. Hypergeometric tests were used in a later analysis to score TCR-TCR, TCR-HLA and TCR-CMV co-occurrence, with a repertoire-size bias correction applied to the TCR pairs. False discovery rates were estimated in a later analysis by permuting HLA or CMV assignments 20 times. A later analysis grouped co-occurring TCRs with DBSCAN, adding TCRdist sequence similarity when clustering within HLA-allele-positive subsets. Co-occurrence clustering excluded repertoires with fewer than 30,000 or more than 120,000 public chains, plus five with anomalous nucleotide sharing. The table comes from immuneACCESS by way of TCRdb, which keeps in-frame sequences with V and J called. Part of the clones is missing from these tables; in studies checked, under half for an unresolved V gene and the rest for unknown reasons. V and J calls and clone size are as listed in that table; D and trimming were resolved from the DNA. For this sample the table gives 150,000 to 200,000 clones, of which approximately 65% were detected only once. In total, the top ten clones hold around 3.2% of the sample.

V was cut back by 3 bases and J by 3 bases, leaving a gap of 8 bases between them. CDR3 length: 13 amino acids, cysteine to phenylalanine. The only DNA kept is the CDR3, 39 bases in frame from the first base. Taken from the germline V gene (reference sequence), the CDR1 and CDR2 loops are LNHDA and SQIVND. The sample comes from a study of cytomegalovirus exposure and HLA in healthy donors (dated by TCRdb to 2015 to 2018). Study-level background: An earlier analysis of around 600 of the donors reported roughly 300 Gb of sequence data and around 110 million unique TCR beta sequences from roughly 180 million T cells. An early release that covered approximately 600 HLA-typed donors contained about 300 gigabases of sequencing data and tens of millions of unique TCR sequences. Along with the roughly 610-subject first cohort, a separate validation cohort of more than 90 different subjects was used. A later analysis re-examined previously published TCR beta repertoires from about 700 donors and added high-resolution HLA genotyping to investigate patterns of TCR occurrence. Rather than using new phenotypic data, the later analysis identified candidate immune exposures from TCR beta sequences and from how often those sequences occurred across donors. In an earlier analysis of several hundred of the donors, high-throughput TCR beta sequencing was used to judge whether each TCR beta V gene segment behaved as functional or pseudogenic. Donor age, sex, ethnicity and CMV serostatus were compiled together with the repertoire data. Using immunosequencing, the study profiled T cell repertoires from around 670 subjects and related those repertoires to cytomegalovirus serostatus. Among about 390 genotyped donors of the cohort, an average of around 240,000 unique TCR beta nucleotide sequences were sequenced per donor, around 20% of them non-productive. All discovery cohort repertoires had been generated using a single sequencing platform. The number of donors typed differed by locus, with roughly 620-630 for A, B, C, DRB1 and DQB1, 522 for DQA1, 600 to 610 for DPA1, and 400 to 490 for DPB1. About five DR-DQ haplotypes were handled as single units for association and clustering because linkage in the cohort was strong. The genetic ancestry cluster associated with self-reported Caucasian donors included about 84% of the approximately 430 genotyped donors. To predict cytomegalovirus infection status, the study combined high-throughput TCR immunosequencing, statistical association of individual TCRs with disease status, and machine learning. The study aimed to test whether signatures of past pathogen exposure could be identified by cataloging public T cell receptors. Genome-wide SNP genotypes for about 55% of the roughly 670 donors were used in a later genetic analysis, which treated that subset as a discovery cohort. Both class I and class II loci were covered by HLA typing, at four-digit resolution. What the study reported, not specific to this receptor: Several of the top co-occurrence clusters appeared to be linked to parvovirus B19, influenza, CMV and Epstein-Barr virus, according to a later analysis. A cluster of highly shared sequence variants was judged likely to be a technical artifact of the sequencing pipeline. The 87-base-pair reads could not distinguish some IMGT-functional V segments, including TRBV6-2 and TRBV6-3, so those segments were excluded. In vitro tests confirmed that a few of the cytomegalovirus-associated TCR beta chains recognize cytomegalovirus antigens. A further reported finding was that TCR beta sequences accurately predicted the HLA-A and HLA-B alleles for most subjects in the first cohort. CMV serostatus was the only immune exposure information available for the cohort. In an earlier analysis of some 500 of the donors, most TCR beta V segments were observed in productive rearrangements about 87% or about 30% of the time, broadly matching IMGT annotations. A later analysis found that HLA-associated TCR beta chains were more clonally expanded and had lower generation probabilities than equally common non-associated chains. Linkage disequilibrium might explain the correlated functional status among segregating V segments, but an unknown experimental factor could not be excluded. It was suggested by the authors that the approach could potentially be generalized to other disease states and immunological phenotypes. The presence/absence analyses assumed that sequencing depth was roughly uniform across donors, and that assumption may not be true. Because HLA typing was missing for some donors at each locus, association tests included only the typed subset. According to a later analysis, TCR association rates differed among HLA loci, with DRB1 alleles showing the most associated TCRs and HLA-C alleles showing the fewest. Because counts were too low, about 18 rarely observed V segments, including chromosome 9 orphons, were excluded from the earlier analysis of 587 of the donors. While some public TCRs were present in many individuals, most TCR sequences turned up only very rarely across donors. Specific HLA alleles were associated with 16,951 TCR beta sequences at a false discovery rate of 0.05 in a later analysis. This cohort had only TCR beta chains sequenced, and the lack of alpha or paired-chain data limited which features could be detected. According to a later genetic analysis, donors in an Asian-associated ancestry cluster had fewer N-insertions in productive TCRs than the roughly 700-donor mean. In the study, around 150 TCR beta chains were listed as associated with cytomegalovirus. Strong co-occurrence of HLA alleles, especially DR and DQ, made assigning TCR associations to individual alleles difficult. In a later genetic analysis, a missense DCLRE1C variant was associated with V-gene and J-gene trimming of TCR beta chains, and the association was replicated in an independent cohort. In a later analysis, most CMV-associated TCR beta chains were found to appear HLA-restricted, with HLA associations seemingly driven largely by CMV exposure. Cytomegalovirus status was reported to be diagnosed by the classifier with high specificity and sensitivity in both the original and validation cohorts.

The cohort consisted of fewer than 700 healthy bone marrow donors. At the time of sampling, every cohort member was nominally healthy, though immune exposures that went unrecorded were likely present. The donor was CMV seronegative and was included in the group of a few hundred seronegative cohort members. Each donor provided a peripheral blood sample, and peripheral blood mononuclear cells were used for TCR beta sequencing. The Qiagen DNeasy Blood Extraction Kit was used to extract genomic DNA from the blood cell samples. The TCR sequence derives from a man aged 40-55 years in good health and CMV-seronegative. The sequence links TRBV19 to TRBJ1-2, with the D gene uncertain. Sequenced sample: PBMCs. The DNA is TGTGCCAGTAGTATTAGTCAGGACTATGGCTACACCTTC. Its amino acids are CASSISQDYGYTF.